This T cell receptor (beta chain) comes out of a study of blood T cell repertoires in COVID-19. Study-wide context: Specimens from acute and convalescent COVID-19 originated in the United States, Italy and Spain.

TCRdb's copy holds only in-frame clones and misses some; the assay was immunoSEQ multiplex PCR. The table shows about 150,000 clones, with over 65% occurring only once. The sequenced sample consisted of peripheral blood. The receptor's source is a man older than 75 with acute or convalescent COVID-19.

The chain's CDR3 is CASSPGTDTQYF. Here the CDR3 DNA reads TGCGCCAGCAGCCCCGGCACAGATACGCAGTATTTT. The chain carries TRBV5-1 and TRBJ2-3; D gene unclear. V was cut by 4 bases and J by 1 base, with 4 bases left in between. This CDR3 spans 12 amino acids. Germline V gene lookup returns CDR1 SGHRS and CDR2 YFSETQ.